This T cell receptor beta chain was documented in a study of immune evolution from preneoplasia to lung adenocarcinoma. Produced via immunoSEQ multiplex PCR; TCRdb's table is partial and in-frame only. The table has more than 9,000 clones, roughly 82% seen once. The V segment lost 5 bases and the J segment 4 bases; nucleotides outside the gene matches: 9. Germline CDR1 and CDR2: SNHLY and FYNNEI. This CDR3 is built from 15 residues. V and J are TRBV2 and TRBJ1-1, with 8 bases aligning to TRBD1. The sequenced material came from FFPE minimally invasive lung adenocarcinoma tissue. The source of this sequence is a person between 65 and 79 years old with lung adenocarcinoma. The CDR3 nucleotides are TGTGCCAGCAGTTCTGACAGGGGAGGGGGCACTGAAGCTTTCTTT. Its protein product is CASSSDRGGGTEAFF.